This T cell receptor beta chain was found in a study of early T cells in non-severe SARS-CoV-2 infection. Study at large: Sequencing was performed on bulk RNA from unsorted whole blood, leaving chains unpaired.

Each CDR3 protein gets one entry after TCRdb re-called the 5' RACE reads with MiXCR. The profile covers about 110,000 distinct CDR3 sequences, with roughly an eighth appearing a single time and less than 3.5% taken by the ten largest. Germline CDR1 is SGDLS and CDR2 is YYNGEE. J lost 3 bases, V lost 0 bases, and 4 bases had no gene match. The CDR3 sequence is 16 residues long. The table lists this clonotype with a few counts. This sequence joins TRBV9 and TRBJ2-3; 10 bases map to TRBD2. This clonotype originated in an adult who was a healthcare worker with PCR-confirmed SARS-CoV-2 infection or an uninfected control (not recorded which). Sequenced: whole blood. CDR3 in amino acids: CASSVALAGETDTQYF. In nucleotides, the CDR3 is TGTGCCAGCAGCGTAGCTCTAGCGGGAGAGACAGATACGCAGTATTTT. Together with reference TRBV9 and TRBJ2-3, the CDR3 gives the full variable domain: DSGVTQTPKHLITATGQRVTLRCSPRSGDLSVYWYQQSLDQGLQFLIQYYNGEERAKGNILERFSAQQFPDLHSELNLSSLELGDSALYFCASSVALAGETDTQYFGPGTRLTVL.